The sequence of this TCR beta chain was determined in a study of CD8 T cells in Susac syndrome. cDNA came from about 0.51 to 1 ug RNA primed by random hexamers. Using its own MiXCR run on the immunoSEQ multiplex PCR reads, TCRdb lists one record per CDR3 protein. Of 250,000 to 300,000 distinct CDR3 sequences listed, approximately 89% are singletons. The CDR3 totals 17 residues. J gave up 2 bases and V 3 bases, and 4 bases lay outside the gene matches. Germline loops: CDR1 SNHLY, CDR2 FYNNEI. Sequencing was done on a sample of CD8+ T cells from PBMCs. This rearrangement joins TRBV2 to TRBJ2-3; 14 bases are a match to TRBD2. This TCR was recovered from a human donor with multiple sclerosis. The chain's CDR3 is CASSDPGLAGATDTQYF. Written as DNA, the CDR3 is TGTGCCAGCAGTGACCCGGGACTAGCGGGGGCCACAGATACGCAGTATTTT.